This T cell receptor beta chain originates from a study of CD8 T cells in Susac syndrome. Study context: Five or six sequenced Susac syndrome patients had clinically active disease, while under ten were in remission. General observations from the study: The CD4+ T cell repertoires in Susac syndrome were not clonally expanded.

Reverse transcription used about 0.45 to 1 ug RNA and random hexamers. It was immunoSEQ multiplex PCR that amplified TCR beta CDR3 across 54 Vbeta and 13 Jbeta. One entry per CDR3 protein, called by TCRdb with MiXCR from the immunoSEQ multiplex PCR reads. This table holds more than 150,000 distinct CDR3 sequences, 85% to 95% found once. The diagnostic criteria for definite or probable disease, as recently defined, were met by the patients with Susac syndrome. This clonotype was recorded once. Its antigen is undetermined. The TCR was taken from a human donor with Susac syndrome. The sequenced sample was CD4+ T cells from PBMCs.

CDR3 nucleotides: TGTGCCAGCAGCCCTAGCGGGCTAGACACCGGGGAGCTGTTTTTT. It translates to CASSPSGLDTGELFF. This chain joins TRBV11-2 and TRBJ2-2; 8 nucleotides match TRBD2. V shed 5 bases and J 3 bases; nucleotides not matched to a gene: 5. Germline V gene sequence: CDR1 SGHAT, CDR2 FQNNGV. The CDR3 spans 15 residues.